The present TCR beta chain was sequenced within a study of memory CD4+ T cells and cytomegalovirus serostatus. The sort gate was single viable CD3+CD4+CD8-CD45RO+ cells for memory CD4+ T cells. Donors' CMV status reflects serum IgG against pp150, pp28, p38, p52. The CDR3 length is 13 residues. J gave up 0 bases and V 8 bases, and 4 bases lay outside the gene matches. Germline V CDR1 and CDR2: SNHLY, FYNNEI. TCRdb's copy holds only in-frame clones and misses some; the assay was immunoSEQ multiplex PCR. The sample includes about 75,000 clones, under 80% of them seen just once. The receptor comes from an adult in good health and CMV-seropositive. The J gene is TRBJ2-7, the V gene TRBV2; 7 positions match TRBD1. The source material was memory CD4+ T cells from blood. In DNA, the CDR3 is TGTGCCAGCGGGACAGATTCCTCCTACGAGCAGTACTTC. Its protein is CASGTDSSYEQYF.